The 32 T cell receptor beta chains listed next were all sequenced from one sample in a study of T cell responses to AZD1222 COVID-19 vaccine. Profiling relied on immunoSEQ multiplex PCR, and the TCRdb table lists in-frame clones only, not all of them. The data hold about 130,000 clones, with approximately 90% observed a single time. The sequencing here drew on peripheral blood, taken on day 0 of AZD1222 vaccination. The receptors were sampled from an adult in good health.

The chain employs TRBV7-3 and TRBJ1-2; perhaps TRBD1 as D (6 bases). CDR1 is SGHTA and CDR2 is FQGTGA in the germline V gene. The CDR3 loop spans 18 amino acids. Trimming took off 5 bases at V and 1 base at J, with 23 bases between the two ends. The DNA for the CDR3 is TGTGCCAGCAGCCCAGACGTACAGGGAAGGCCCTTTAACTATGGCTACACCTTC. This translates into CASSPDVQGRPFNYGYTF.

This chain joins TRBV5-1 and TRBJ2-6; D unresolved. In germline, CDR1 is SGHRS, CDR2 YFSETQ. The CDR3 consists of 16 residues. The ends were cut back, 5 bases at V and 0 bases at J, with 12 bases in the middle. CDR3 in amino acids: CASRVFPSSGANVLTF. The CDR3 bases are TGCGCCAGCAGGGTTTTTCCTTCCTCTGGGGCCAACGTCCTGACTTTC.

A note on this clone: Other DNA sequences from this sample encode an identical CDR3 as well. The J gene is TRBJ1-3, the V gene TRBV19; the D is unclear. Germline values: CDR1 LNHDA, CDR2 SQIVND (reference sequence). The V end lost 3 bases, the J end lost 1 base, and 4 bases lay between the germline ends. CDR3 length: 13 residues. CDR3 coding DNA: TGTGCCAGTAGTATTCTTTCTGGAAACACCATATATTTT. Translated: CASSILSGNTIYF.

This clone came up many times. In DNA, the CDR3 is TGTGCCAGCAGCTTGGGCGGAGTGTTGAAGCCCCAGCATTTT. It codes for CASSLGGVLKPQHF. The chain is built from TRBV7-2 and TRBJ1-5; D unclear. Trimming removed 3 bases at V and 8 bases at J, with 14 bases between. Germline CDR1 and CDR2: SGHTA and FQGNSA. The CDR3 totals 14 residues.

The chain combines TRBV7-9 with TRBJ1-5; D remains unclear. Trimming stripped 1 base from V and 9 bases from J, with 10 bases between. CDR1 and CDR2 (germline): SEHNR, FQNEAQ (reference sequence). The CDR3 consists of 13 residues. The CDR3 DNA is TGTGCCAGCAGCTTAGGCGGAATGTGGCCCCAGCATTTT. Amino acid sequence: CASSLGGMWPQHF.

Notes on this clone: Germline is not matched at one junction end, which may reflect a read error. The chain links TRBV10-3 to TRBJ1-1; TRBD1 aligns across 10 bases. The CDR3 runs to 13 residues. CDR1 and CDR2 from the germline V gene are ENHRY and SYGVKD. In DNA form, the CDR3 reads TGTGCCACCAGTACCGGGACAGGGGAAAGAGCTTTCTTT. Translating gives CATSTGTGERAFF.

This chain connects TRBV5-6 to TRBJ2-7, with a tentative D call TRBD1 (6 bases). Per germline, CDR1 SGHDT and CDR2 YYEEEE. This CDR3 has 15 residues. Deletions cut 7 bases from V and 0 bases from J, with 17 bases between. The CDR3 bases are TGTGCCAGCGGACAGTGGGGGACCTACTCCTACGAGCAGTACTTC. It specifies CASGQWGTYSYEQYF.

The CDR3 loop is CATPDDRGYGYTF. For the CDR3, the DNA is TGTGCCACGCCCGACGACAGGGGCTATGGCTACACCTTC. V is TRBV28 and J is TRBJ1-2; 8 bases align to TRBD1. Germline CDR1 is MDHEN and CDR2 is SYDVKM. Trimming removed 10 bases from V and 4 bases from J; junction bases left unmatched: 8. The CDR3 spans 13 residues.

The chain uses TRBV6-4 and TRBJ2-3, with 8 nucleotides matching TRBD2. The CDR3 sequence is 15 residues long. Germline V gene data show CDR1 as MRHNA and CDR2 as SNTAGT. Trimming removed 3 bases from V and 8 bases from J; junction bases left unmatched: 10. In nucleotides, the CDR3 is TGTGCCAGCAGTGAACGGGAGGGCCTGCCCTCTACGCAGTATTTT. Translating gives CASSEREGLPSTQYF.

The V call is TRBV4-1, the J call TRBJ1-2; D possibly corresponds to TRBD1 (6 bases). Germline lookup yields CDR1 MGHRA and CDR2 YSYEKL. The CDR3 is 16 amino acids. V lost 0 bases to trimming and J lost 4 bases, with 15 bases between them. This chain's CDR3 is CASSQEVAGTIYGYTF. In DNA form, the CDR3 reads TGCGCCAGCAGCCAAGAAGTGGCAGGGACAATCTATGGCTACACCTTC.

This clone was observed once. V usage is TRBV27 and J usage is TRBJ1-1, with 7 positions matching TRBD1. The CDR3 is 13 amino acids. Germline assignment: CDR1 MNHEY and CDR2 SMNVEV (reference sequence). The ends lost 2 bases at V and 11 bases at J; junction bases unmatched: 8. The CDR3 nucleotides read TGTGCCAGCAGTTTAGGCAGGGGGTCAGATGCTTTCTTT. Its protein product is CASSLGRGSDAFF.

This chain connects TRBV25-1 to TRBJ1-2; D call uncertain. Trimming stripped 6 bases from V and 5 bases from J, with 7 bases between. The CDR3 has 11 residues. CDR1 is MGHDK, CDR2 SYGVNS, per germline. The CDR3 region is CASSRSYGYTF. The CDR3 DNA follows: TGTGCCAGCAGCAGGAGTTATGGCTACACCTTC.

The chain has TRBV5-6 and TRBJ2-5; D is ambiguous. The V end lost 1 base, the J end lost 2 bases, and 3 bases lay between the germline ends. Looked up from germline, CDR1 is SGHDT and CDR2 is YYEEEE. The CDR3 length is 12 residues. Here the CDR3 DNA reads TGTGCCAGCAGCTTGCTTCAAGAGACCCAGTACTTC. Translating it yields CASSLLQETQYF.

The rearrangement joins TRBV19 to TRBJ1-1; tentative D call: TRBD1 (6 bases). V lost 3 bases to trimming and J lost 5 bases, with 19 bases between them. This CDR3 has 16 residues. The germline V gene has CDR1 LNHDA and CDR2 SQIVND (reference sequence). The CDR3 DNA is TGTGCCAGTAGTATCGGCTCGGGGGCCGGGGGTACTGAAGCTTTCTTT. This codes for CASSIGSGAGGTEAFF. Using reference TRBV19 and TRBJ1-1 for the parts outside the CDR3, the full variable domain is DGGITQSPKYLFRKEGQNVTLSCEQNLNHDAMYWYRQDPGQGLRLIYYSQIVNDFQKGDIAEGYSVSREKKESFPLTVTSAQKNPTAFYLCASSIGSGAGGTEAFFGQGTRLTVV.

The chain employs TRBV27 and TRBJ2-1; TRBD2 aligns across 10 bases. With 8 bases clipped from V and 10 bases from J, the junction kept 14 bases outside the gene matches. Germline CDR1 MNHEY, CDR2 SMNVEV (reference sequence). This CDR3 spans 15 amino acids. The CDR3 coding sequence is TGTGCCAGCGAGGCAGTGGCTAGCGGGAGTTTAGAGCAGTTCTTC. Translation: CASEAVASGSLEQFF.

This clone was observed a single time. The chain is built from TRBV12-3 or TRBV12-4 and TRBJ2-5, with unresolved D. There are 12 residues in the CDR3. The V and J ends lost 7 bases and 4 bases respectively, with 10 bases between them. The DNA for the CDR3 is TGTGCCAGCACTCCAGTGACAGAGACCCAGTACTTC. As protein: CASTPVTETQYF.

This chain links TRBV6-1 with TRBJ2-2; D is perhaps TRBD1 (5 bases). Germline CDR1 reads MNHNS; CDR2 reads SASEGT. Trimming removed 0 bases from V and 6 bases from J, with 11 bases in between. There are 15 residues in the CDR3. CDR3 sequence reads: CASSEATGAAGELFF. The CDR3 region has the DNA TGTGCCAGCAGTGAAGCGACTGGGGCGGCCGGGGAGCTGTTTTTT.

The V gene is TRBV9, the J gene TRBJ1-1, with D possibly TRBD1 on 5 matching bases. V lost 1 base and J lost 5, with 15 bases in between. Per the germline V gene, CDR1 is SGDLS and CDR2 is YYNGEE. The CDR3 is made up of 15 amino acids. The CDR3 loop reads CASSVSAGRRTEAFF. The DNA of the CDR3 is TGTGCCAGCAGCGTATCCGCAGGGCGACGGACTGAAGCTTTCTTT.

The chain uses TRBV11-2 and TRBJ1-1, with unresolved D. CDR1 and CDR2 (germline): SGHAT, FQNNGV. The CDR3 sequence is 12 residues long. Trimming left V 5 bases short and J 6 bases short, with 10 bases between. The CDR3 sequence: CASSPAFPEAFF. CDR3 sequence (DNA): TGTGCCAGCAGCCCCGCGTTCCCTGAAGCTTTCTTT.

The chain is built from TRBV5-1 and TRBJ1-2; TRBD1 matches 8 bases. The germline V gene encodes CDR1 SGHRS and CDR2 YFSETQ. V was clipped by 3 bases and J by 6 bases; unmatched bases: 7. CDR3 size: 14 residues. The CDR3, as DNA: TGCGCCAGCAGCTACGGACAGGGCATGGATGGCTACACCTTC. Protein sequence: CASSYGQGMDGYTF.

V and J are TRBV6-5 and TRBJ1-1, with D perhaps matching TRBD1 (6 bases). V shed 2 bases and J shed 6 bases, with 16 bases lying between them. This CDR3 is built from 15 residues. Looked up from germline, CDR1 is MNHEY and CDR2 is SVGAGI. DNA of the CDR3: TGTGCCAGCAGTTACCAAAATCCGGGGGCTCCTGAAGCTTTCTTT. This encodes CASSYQNPGAPEAFF.

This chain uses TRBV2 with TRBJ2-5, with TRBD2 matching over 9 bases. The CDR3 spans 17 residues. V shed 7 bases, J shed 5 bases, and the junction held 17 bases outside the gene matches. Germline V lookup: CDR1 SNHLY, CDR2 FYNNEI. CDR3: CASTPESGLAPRETQYF. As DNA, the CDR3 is TGTGCCAGCACCCCAGAGAGTGGACTAGCGCCCCGCGAGACCCAGTACTTC. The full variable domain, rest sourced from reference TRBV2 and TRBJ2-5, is EPEVTQTPSHQVTQMGQEVILRCVPISNHLYFYWYRQILGQKVEFLVSFYNNEISEKSEIFDDQFSVERPDGSNFTLKIRSTKLEDSAMYFCASTPESGLAPRETQYFGPGTRLLVL.

CDR3 region: CASCSYNEQFF. The CDR3 nucleotides are TGTGCCAGCTGCTCCTACAATGAGCAGTTCTTC. This chain links TRBV27 with TRBJ2-1; D is uncertain. CDR3 length equals 11 residues. Germline V gives CDR1 MNHEY, CDR2 SMNVEV (reference sequence). The V end lost 8 bases, the J end lost 0 bases, and 2 bases lay between the germline ends.

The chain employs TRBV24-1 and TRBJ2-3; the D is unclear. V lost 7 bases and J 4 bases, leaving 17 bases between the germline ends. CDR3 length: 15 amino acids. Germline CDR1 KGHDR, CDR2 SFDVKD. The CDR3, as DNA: TGTGCCACCAGCCGATCCTCCGATAAATCAGATACGCAGTATTTT. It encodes CATSRSSDKSDTQYF.

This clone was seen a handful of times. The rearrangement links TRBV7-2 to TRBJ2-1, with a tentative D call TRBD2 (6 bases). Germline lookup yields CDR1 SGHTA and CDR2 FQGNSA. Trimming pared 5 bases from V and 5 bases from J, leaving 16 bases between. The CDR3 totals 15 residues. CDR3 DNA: TGTGCCAGCAGCCTCCATCCGTTAGCGGACAATGAGCAGTTCTTC. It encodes CASSLHPLADNEQFF.

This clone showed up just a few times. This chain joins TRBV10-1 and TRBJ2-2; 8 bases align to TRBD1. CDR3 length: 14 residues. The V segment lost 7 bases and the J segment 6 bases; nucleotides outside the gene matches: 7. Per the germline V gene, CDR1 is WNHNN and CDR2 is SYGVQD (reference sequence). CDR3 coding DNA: TGCGCCAGCACCTCGGGACAGGCGTCCGGGGAGCTGTTTTTT. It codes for CASTSGQASGELFF.

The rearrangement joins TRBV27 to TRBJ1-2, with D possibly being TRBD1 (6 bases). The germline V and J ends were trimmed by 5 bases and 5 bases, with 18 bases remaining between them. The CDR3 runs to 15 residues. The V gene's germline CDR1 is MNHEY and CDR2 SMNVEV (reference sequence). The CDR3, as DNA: TGTGCCAGCAGTAAGTTACAGGACAGTGGGTATGGCTACACCTTC. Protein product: CASSKLQDSGYGYTF.

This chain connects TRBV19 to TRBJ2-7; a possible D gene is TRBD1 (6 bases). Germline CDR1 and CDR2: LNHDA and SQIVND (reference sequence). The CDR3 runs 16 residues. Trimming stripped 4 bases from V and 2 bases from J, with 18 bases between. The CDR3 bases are TGTGCCAGTAGTACCCTGTCAGGGGCCGGACCCTACGAGCAGTACTTC. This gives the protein CASSTLSGAGPYEQYF.

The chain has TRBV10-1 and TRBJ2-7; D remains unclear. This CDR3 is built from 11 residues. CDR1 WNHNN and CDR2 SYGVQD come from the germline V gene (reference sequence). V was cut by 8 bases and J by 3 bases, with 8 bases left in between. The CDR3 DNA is TGCGCCAGCGGTAACGGCTACGAGCAGTACTTC. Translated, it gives CASGNGYEQYF.

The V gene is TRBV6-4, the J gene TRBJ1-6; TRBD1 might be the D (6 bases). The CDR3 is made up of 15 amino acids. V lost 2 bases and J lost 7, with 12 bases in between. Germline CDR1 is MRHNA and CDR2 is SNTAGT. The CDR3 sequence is CASSDDEGVNSPLHF. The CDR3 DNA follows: TGTGCCAGCAGTGACGACGAGGGGGTGAATTCACCCCTCCACTTT.

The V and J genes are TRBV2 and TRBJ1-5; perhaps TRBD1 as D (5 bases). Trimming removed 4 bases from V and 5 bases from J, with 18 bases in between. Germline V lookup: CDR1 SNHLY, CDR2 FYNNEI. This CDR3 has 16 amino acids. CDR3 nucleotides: TGTGCCAGCAGTGCAGATGGGGCTCCCTTGGATCAGCCCCAGCATTTT. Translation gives CASSADGAPLDQPQHF.

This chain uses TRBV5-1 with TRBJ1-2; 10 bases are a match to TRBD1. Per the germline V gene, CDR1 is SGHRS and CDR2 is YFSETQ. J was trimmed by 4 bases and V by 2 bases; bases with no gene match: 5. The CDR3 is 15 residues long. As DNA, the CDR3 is TGCGCCAGCAGCTTCGATGGGACAGGGGCCTATGGCTACACCTTC. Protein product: CASSFDGTGAYGYTF.